These 27 T cell receptor beta chains came from one sample sequenced in a study of beta chain features in type 1 diabetes. Study results and limitations: Shorter TCRB CDR3s, moderately but significantly so, were found in Type 1 diabetes patients in all four CD4+ subsets.

Expressed TCRB transcripts were sequenced because the isolated RNA had all been reverse transcribed beforehand. Clones were sequenced by immunoSEQ multiplex PCR, and TCRdb holds only the in-frame ones, with some missing. The sample lists about 270,000 clones; more than 13% were seen once. No cognate antigen is known for these TCRs. The sequenced material came from naive CD4+ T cells from blood. These receptors all stem from a man between 25 and 39 years old with type 1 diabetes.

This chain joins TRBV2 and TRBJ1-1, with a weak D call TRBD1 (6 bases). V was shortened by 7 bases and J by 1 base, with 10 bases between the two germline ends. There are 13 residues in the CDR3. Germline CDR1 SNHLY, CDR2 FYNNEI. The chain's CDR3 is CASIDRRNTEAFF. The DNA for the CDR3 is TGTGCCAGCATCGACAGGAGGAACACTGAAGCTTTCTTT.

The sample holds a few counts of this clone. This chain links TRBV19 with TRBJ2-3, with D tentatively TRBD2 (6 bases). CDR3 length equals 14 residues. V gave up 8 bases and J gave up 5 bases, with 17 bases separating them. Per germline, CDR1 LNHDA and CDR2 SQIVND (reference sequence). Here the CDR3 DNA reads TGTGCCAGTCAGAGAATCGCCGGGGGAGATACGCAGTATTTT. Translating it yields CASQRIAGGDTQYF.

This rearrangement joins TRBV13 to TRBJ2-7; 8 nucleotides match TRBD2. Germline trimming cut 5 bases from V and 4 bases from J; bases unmatched to any gene: 10. The V gene's germline CDR1 is PRHDT and CDR2 FYEKMQ (reference sequence). This CDR3 contains 15 residues. In nucleotides, the CDR3 is TGTGCCAGCAGCCTCCCTCCGGGGGGGTCTTACGAGCAGTACTTC. This sequence encodes CASSLPPGGSYEQYF.

This chain links TRBV19 with TRBJ2-7; D may be TRBD1 (7 bases). The CDR3 consists of 13 residues. V was cut by 8 bases and J by 1 base, with 12 bases left in between. Germline V gives CDR1 LNHDA, CDR2 SQIVND (reference sequence). This CDR3 is CASARGVSYEQYF. The CDR3 DNA reads TGTGCCAGTGCCAGGGGGGTGTCCTACGAGCAGTACTTC.

This clone showed up just a few times. This sequence joins TRBV28 and TRBJ1-4; 8 positions match TRBD1. The germline CDR1 and CDR2 sequences are MDHEN and SYDVKM. J gave up 14 bases and V 5 bases, and 7 bases lay outside the gene matches. The CDR3 has 12 amino acids. The CDR3 DNA follows: TGTGCCAGCAGTGGTTTCCGGGACAGGCTGTTTTTT. Translated: CASSGFRDRLFF.

In this sample, this clone turned up a few times. This rearrangement joins TRBV20-1 to TRBJ2-1, with D perhaps TRBD2 (5 bases). Trimming removed 6 bases from V and 15 bases from J, with 18 bases in between. Per germline, CDR1 DFQATT and CDR2 SNEGSKA (reference sequence). CDR3 length: 11 residues. The CDR3 DNA reads as TGCAGTGCAAAGGTTCTAGCAAAGGGGTTCTTC. Protein: CSAKVLAKGFF.

This clone was seen a handful of times. The chain combines TRBV14 with TRBJ2-1; a weak D match, TRBD1 (6 bases). The CDR3 contains 13 residues. Germline values: CDR1 SGHDN, CDR2 FVKESK. Trimming left V 4 bases short and J 7 bases short, with 11 bases between. Here the CDR3 reads CASSLIRGNEQFF. The CDR3 region has the DNA TGTGCCAGCAGCCTAATCAGGGGTAATGAGCAGTTCTTC.

The chain recombines TRBV28 with TRBJ2-5; tentative D call: TRBD1 (6 bases). The CDR3 covers 11 residues. The germline V and J ends were trimmed by 3 bases and 9 bases, with 8 bases remaining between them. In germline, CDR1 is MDHEN, CDR2 SYDVKM. The CDR3 bases are TGTGCCAGCAGTTTCAGGGGACCCCAGTACTTC. It specifies CASSFRGPQYF. Drawing the rest from reference TRBV28 and TRBJ2-5, the complete variable domain is DVKVTQSSRYLVKRTGEKVFLECVQDMDHENMFWYRQDPGLGLRLIYFSYDVKMKEKGDIPEGYSVSREKKERFSLILESASTNQTSMYLCASSFRGPQYFGPGTRLLVL.

This clone was observed a few times. The chain couples TRBV30 to TRBJ2-7; 8 bases agree with TRBD2. Trimming cost V 5 bases and J 2 bases; bases outside gene matches: 5. Germline V CDR1 and CDR2: GTSNPN, SVGIG (reference sequence). The CDR3 is made up of 13 amino acids. CDR3 region: CAWDRGGTYEQYF. In nucleotides, the CDR3 is TGTGCCTGGGATCGGGGGGGTACCTACGAGCAGTACTTC. Together with reference TRBV30 and TRBJ2-7, the CDR3 gives the full variable domain: SQTIHQWPATLVQPVGSPLSLECTVEGTSNPNLYWYRQAAGRGLQLLFYSVGIGQISSEVPQNLSASRPQDRQFILSSKKLLLSDSGFYLCAWDRGGTYEQYFGPGTRLTVT.

Concerning this clone itself: The sample has other DNA sequences that encode this CDR3 too. This chain links TRBV9 with TRBJ2-7; TRBD2 matches 9 bases. There are 15 residues in the CDR3. Losses at the gene ends were 0 bases for V and 2 bases for J; bases not matched to a gene: 3. Germline CDR1 SGDLS, CDR2 YYNGEE. CDR3 sequence reads: CASSVGLAGTYEQYF. The CDR3 DNA reads TGTGCCAGCAGCGTAGGTCTAGCGGGGACCTACGAGCAGTACTTC.

V and J are TRBV6-6 and TRBJ2-1, with TRBD1 matching over 7 bases. CDR3 length: 12 amino acids. The junction had 3 bases not matched to a gene; V was cut back by 8 bases and J by 5 bases. Germline V gene lookup returns CDR1 MNHNY and CDR2 SVGAGI (reference sequence). CDR3 nucleotide sequence: TGTGCCAGCCGGGACAGCAACAATGAGCAGTTCTTC. Its protein product is CASRDSNNEQFF.

This chain uses TRBV27 with TRBJ1-2, with no clear D. Trimming took 5 bases from V and 2 from J, leaving 15 bases between them. Looked up from germline, CDR1 is MNHEY and CDR2 is SMNVEV (reference sequence). The CDR3 length is 15 residues. CDR3 DNA sequence: TGTGCCAGCAGTAAAACCCTGCTGAGAAACTATGGCTACACCTTC. Protein product: CASSKTLLRNYGYTF.

This chain joins TRBV21-1 and TRBJ1-1; the listed D gene, TRBD1, was not tested against the DNA. TRBV21-1 is tagged as a pseudogene. This CDR3 comprises 12 residues. The CDR3 spells CASSKDRGPERF. The DNA for the CDR3 is TGTGCCAGCAGCAAGGACAGGGGGCCCGAACGCTTT.

The sample holds a few counts of this clone. V and J are TRBV7-9 and TRBJ2-1, with D possibly TRBD1 on 6 matching bases. This CDR3 spans 15 amino acids. Trimming took 5 bases from V and 0 from J, leaving 11 bases between them. CDR1 and CDR2 (germline): SEHNR, FQNEAQ (reference sequence). The CDR3 bases are TGTGCCAGCAGCCTGACAGGACTCTCCTACAATGAGCAGTTCTTC. Residues: CASSLTGLSYNEQFF.

V is TRBV30 and J is TRBJ1-1, with D possibly TRBD1 on 6 matching bases. This CDR3 region has 14 residues. Germline CDR1 reads GTSNPN; CDR2 reads SVGIG (reference sequence). The V gene lost 3 bases and the J gene lost 7 bases, with 18 bases spanning the gap. The CDR3 here is CAWSTRQVRGEAFF. The CDR3 DNA is TGTGCCTGGAGCACTAGACAGGTACGGGGTGAAGCTTTCTTT.

The table lists this clone with a few counts. V usage is TRBV30 and J usage is TRBJ1-5; D perhaps matches TRBD1 (5 bases). The CDR3 has 14 amino acids. V lost 3 bases and J lost 6, with 15 bases in between. Germline loops: CDR1 GTSNPN, CDR2 SVGIG (reference sequence). CDR3 bases: TGTGCCTGGAGCCTAGGAAGGGGAAGTCAGCCCCAGCATTTT. Its protein is CAWSLGRGSQPQHF.

This chain uses TRBV28 with TRBJ2-2; 11 bases are shared with TRBD1. This CDR3 comprises 19 residues. CDR1 and CDR2 (germline): MDHEN, SYDVKM. The V segment lost 6 bases and the J segment 4 bases; nucleotides outside the gene matches: 16. CDR3 protein: CASSPPGRTGGGRTGELFF. The CDR3 DNA reads as TGTGCCAGCAGCCCCCCGGGGAGGACAGGGGGCGGACGCACCGGGGAGCTGTTTTTT. Filled out from reference TRBV28 and TRBJ2-2, the complete variable domain reads DVKVTQSSRYLVKRTGEKVFLECVQDMDHENMFWYRQDPGLGLRLIYFSYDVKMKEKGDIPEGYSVSREKKERFSLILESASTNQTSMYLCASSPPGRTGGGRTGELFFGEGSRLTVL.

This clone was detected only a few times. The genes are TRBV18 and TRBJ2-1, with 11 bases fitting TRBD2. This CDR3 has 15 amino acids. J gave up 4 bases and V 3 bases, and 2 bases lay outside the gene matches. Germline values: CDR1 KGHSH, CDR2 LQKENI. CDR3 region: CASSPGLAEYNEQFF. The DNA for the CDR3 is TGTGCCAGCTCACCGGGACTAGCGGAGTACAATGAGCAGTTCTTC.

This clone was picked up a small number of times. The chain couples TRBV29-1 to TRBJ2-1; TRBD2 matches 7 bases. V was pared by 6 bases and J by 3 bases, with 11 bases of the junction left unmatched. Germline V gene data show CDR1 as SQVTM and CDR2 as ANQGSEA. The CDR3 totals 15 residues. Here the CDR3 reads CSVPLPGGYYNEQFF. The CDR3 DNA reads as TGCAGCGTACCCCTGCCGGGAGGCTACTACAATGAGCAGTTCTTC.

This clone was detected a few times. The genes are TRBV9 and TRBJ2-1; tentatively, D is TRBD2 (7 bases). From germline, CDR1 is SGDLS and CDR2 YYNGEE. The CDR3 is 14 residues long. Trimming removed 3 bases from V and 6 bases from J, with 13 bases in between. The CDR3 sequence: CASSALGGGNEQFF. The CDR3 DNA sequence: TGTGCCAGCAGCGCCCTGGGAGGGGGCAATGAGCAGTTCTTC.

The V call is TRBV4-2, the J call TRBJ2-7; the match to TRBD2 covers 14 bases. The CDR3 sequence is 15 residues long. CDR1 is LGHNA, CDR2 YNFKEQ, per germline. J was trimmed by 7 bases and V by 0 bases; bases with no gene match: 2. CDR3: CASSQDGTSGSEQYF. The CDR3 nucleotides are TGTGCCAGCAGCCAAGATGGGACTAGCGGGAGTGAGCAGTACTTC.

This clone has more than one count but fewer than ten. The rearrangement links TRBV6-5 to TRBJ1-2, with a weak D call TRBD1 (6 bases). Trimming cost V 6 bases and J 3 bases, with 8 bases left between them. This CDR3 is 12 amino acids long. CDR1 and CDR2 from the germline V gene are MNHEY and SVGAGI. CDR3 in amino acids: CASRGGDYGYTF. The CDR3 DNA reads as TGTGCCAGCAGAGGGGGGGACTATGGCTACACCTTC.

The rearrangement uses TRBV30 and TRBJ2-7; tentatively, D is TRBD2 (6 bases). CDR1 and CDR2 from the germline V gene are GTSNPN and SVGIG (reference sequence). The V end was cut by 5 bases, the J end by 2 bases, with 19 bases between. The length of the CDR3 is 15 residues. The CDR3 here is CAWERVNEAPYEQYF. The CDR3 DNA is TGTGCCTGGGAGCGGGTTAACGAAGCCCCCTACGAGCAGTACTTC.

V usage is TRBV19 and J usage is TRBJ1-5; D call uncertain. Germline V lookup: CDR1 LNHDA, CDR2 SQIVND (reference sequence). V was clipped by 5 bases and J by 4 bases, with 6 bases between them. CDR3 length equals 12 residues. The CDR3 DNA sequence: TGTGCCAGTAGTGTTTTAAATCAGCCCCAGCATTTT. It yields the protein CASSVLNQPQHF.

The V call is TRBV14, the J call TRBJ2-7; 8 bases line up with TRBD1. The CDR3 has 15 residues. The V gene's germline CDR1 is SGHDN and CDR2 FVKESK. The V segment lost 4 bases and the J segment 0 bases; nucleotides outside the gene matches: 5. The CDR3: CASSPRTGISYEQYF. The CDR3 nucleotides read TGTGCCAGCAGCCCCAGGACAGGGATCTCCTACGAGCAGTACTTC.

The chain joins TRBV5-1 to TRBJ2-5; D gene uncertain. The V end lost 0 bases, the J end lost 3 bases, and 12 bases lay between the germline ends. Germline CDR1 is SGHRS and CDR2 is YFSETQ. This CDR3 comprises 15 residues. CDR3 sequence (DNA): TGCGCCAGCAGCTTGGCCTTGGTAACGGAAGAGACCCAGTACTTC. This gives the protein CASSLALVTEETQYF.

This clone has a handful of counts. This sequence joins TRBV5-1 and TRBJ1-2, with D perhaps matching TRBD1 (5 bases). The CDR3 runs to 14 residues. Germline CDR1 reads SGHRS; CDR2 reads YFSETQ. V was shortened by 2 bases and J by 0 bases, with 8 bases between the two germline ends. The CDR3 sequence is CASSLQAANYGYTF. CDR3 bases: TGCGCCAGCAGCTTACAGGCGGCTAACTATGGCTACACCTTC.